This T cell receptor (beta chain) emerged from a study of T cell clusters in autoimmune cytopenias. TRB was amplified by touch-down multiplex PCR, primer pools A and B combined. TCRdb reprocessed the multiplex PCR reads and keeps a single row for each CDR3 protein, giving no DNA. The sample totals under 3,500 distinct CDR3 sequences. The CDR3 length is 14 residues. TRB amplification used approximately 250 ng of peripheral blood genomic DNA. These sequences were also reported in another study, on T cell repertoires in aging, cancer and after chemotherapy. That work contributes: Median generation probability rose over the chemotherapy interval in each cancer cohort, suggesting rebound thymic output.

The sequencing input was peripheral blood. The clonotype originates from a human donor in good health. This chain uses TRBV21-1 with TRBJ2-1; absent DNA, TCRdb's TRBD1 call cannot be checked. TRBV21-1 is a documented pseudogene. The CDR3 loop is CASSKSRRGLGKFF.